These 30 T cell receptor beta chains originate from one sample sequenced in a study of regulatory T cells in long-lasting Graves disease. Arm-PCR of CDR3 regions with iRepertoire HTBI primers generated TCR beta libraries. From the multiplex PCR reads, TCRdb called clonotypes with MiXCR, one entry per CDR3 protein. The data contain more than 350,000 distinct CDR3 sequences, about 15% of them singletons. This sample's time point: newly diagnosed GD, antithyroid drugs for less than 3 months. PBMC-derived RNA was used for the TCR library. These data were also filed under a second study, of T cells in Graves' hyperthyroidism and ophthalmopathy.

The material sequenced was peripheral blood mononuclear cells (PBMCs), taken at new diagnosis, from a patient treated with antithyroid drugs. The source is a young woman with Graves disease.

The table lists this clonotype with many counts. This chain connects TRBV7-2 to TRBJ2-7; TRBD2 aligns across 10 bases. With 4 bases clipped from V and 3 bases from J, the junction kept 6 bases outside the gene matches. This CDR3 region has 15 residues. Germline loops: CDR1 SGHTA, CDR2 FQGNSA. The CDR3 DNA sequence: TGTGCCAGCAGCTCACGGACTAGCGGATACTACGAGCAGTACTTC. Translation: CASSSRTSGYYEQYF.

At least ten counts were recorded for this clonotype. The CDR3 sequence is CASSPLAGGPGETQYF. The DNA for the CDR3 is TGTGCCAGCAGCCCACTAGCGGGAGGGCCTGGGGAGACCCAGTACTTC. The chain uses TRBV11-2 and TRBJ2-5; 13 bases fit TRBD2. The CDR3 runs to 16 residues. J was trimmed by 5 bases and V by 5 bases; bases with no gene match: 8. Germline V gene lookup returns CDR1 SGHAT and CDR2 FQNNGV.

J is TRBJ1-5 and V is TRBV7-6; 7 bases are a match to TRBD1. Per the germline V gene, CDR1 is SGHVS and CDR2 is FNYEAQ. V lost 4 bases, J lost 8 bases, and 5 bases stayed unmatched. The CDR3 runs 13 residues. The DNA of the CDR3 is TGTGCCAGCAGCTCGACAGGGAGGGAGCCCCAGCATTTT. As protein: CASSSTGREPQHF.

This clonotype was seen ten or more times. The CDR3 loop is CSAPLSGSITDTQYF. The CDR3 DNA follows: TGCAGTGCGCCCCTTAGCGGGAGTATCACAGATACGCAGTATTTT. The genes are TRBV20-1 and TRBJ2-3, with 9 bases identical to TRBD2. The junction had 9 bases not matched to a gene; V was cut back by 6 bases and J by 2 bases. The V gene's germline CDR1 is DFQATT and CDR2 SNEGSKA (reference sequence). The CDR3 runs to 15 residues.

There are many counts of this clonotype. CDR3 nucleotides: TGTGCCAGCAGCCTTACAGGGGGCCAAGAGACCCAGTACTTC. Protein sequence: CASSLTGGQETQYF. This sequence joins TRBV7-2 and TRBJ2-5, with 8 positions matching TRBD1. Trimming cost V 5 bases and J 1 base; bases outside gene matches: 3. CDR1 SGHTA and CDR2 FQGNSA come from the germline V gene. CDR3 length: 14 residues.

This rearrangement joins TRBV10-3 to TRBJ2-3; D assignment may be TRBD1 or TRBD2 (5 bases each). V was clipped by 10 bases and J by 0 bases, with 14 bases between them. The CDR3 spans 14 residues. CDR1 and CDR2 from the germline V gene are ENHRY and SYGVKD. The CDR3 bases are TGTGCCACCGGGGCCGGAGCTAGCACAGATACGCAGTATTTT. Protein: CATGAGASTDTQYF.

This clonotype came up many times. The chain's CDR3 is CASSYLDRVNTEAFF. In DNA, the CDR3 is TGTGCCAGCAGTTACCTCGACAGAGTGAACACTGAAGCTTTCTTT. The chain combines TRBV6-5 with TRBJ1-1; the D gene is possibly TRBD1 (5 bases). From germline, CDR1 is MNHEY and CDR2 SVGAGI. This CDR3 has 15 residues. V dropped 2 bases and J dropped 0 bases, with 10 bases sitting between them.

This chain links TRBV12-3 or TRBV12-4 with TRBJ2-1, with D uncertain. CDR3 length: 14 residues. V lost 4 bases to trimming and J lost 3 bases, with 10 bases between them. CDR3 loop: CASSYSPLYNEQFF. The DNA of the CDR3 is TGTGCCAGCAGTTACTCCCCACTCTACAATGAGCAGTTCTTC.

This clonotype was counted at least ten times. The rearrangement joins TRBV28 to TRBJ1-6; 7 nucleotides match TRBD1. The CDR3 is 14 amino acids. Germline loops: CDR1 MDHEN, CDR2 SYDVKM. Unmatched junction bases numbered 8, after V lost 5 bases and J lost 10 bases. The DNA of the CDR3 is TGTGCCAGCAGTCTCGACAGGGACCCCTCACCCCTCCACTTT. This codes for CASSLDRDPSPLHF.

This clonotype was observed a handful of times. This may be a read error, as it is one base from a much larger clone. V gene TRBV20-1 combines with J gene TRBJ2-7; 8 bases match TRBD2. Germline CDR1 reads DFQATT; CDR2 reads SNEGSKA (reference sequence). This CDR3 is 16 amino acids long. CDR3 sequence (DNA): TGCAGCGCTAGAGATAGAACTAGCGGAGTTCACAATGAGCAGTACTTC. This sequence encodes CSARDRTSGVHNEQYF.

The chain employs TRBV30 and TRBJ2-7; D perhaps matches TRBD2 (6 bases). Germline CDR1 GTSNPN, CDR2 SVGIG (reference sequence). This CDR3 comprises 15 residues. Trimming removed 2 bases at V and 2 bases at J, with 16 bases between. CDR3 DNA sequence: TGTGCCTGGAGTTCCCCCGGGGGACGACCCTACGAGCAGTACTTC. Its translation is CAWSSPGGRPYEQYF.

This clonotype came up many times. The chain links TRBV28 to TRBJ2-3, with a possible D match to TRBD2 (5 bases). Trimming stripped 4 bases from V and 2 bases from J, with 19 bases between. The CDR3 consists of 17 residues. Germline V gene lookup returns CDR1 MDHEN and CDR2 SYDVKM. CDR3 bases: TGTGCCAGCAGTTCCGGTTATCTGGTTCGGGACACAGATACGCAGTATTTT. Translated: CASSSGYLVRDTDTQYF.

This clonotype was picked up many times. The rearrangement uses TRBV11-2 and TRBJ2-1, with 8 bases aligning to TRBD1. From germline, CDR1 is SGHAT and CDR2 FQNNGV. Trimming removed 7 bases from V and 0 bases from J; junction bases left unmatched: 8. The length of the CDR3 is 16 residues. The CDR3 reads CASKGQGRPSYNEQFF. The CDR3 region has the DNA TGTGCCAGCAAAGGACAGGGAAGGCCCTCCTACAATGAGCAGTTCTTC. The whole variable domain, filled in from reference TRBV11-2 and TRBJ2-1, reads EAGVAQSPRYKIIEKRQSVAFWCNPISGHATLYWYQQILGQGPKLLIQFQNNGVVDDSQLPKDRFSAERLKGVDSTLKIQPAKLEDSAVYLCASKGQGRPSYNEQFFGPGTRLTVL.

The sample holds many counts of this clonotype. The chain combines TRBV2 with TRBJ1-4, with D hard to call. CDR3 length equals 16 residues. V lost 2 bases and J lost 0, with 10 bases in between. Germline V gene sequence: CDR1 SNHLY, CDR2 FYNNEI. The CDR3 loop reads CASSEFRQATNEKLFF. CDR3 bases: TGTGCCAGCAGTGAATTCAGACAAGCAACTAATGAAAAACTGTTTTTT.

This clonotype turned up a few times. This chain connects TRBV19 to TRBJ1-4; no clear D gene. The CDR3 has 15 amino acids. Germline lookup yields CDR1 LNHDA and CDR2 SQIVND (reference sequence). V was cut by 3 bases and J by 4 bases, with 12 bases left in between. CDR3 loop: CASSMRREFNEKLFF. CDR3 nucleotides: TGTGCCAGTAGTATGAGGCGCGAATTTAATGAAAAACTGTTTTTT.

In its sample, this clonotype was seen many times. An end of the junction differs from the germline gene, which may be a read error. This chain uses TRBV9 with TRBJ2-1, with D unclear. This CDR3 is 16 amino acids long. Germline CDR1 and CDR2: SGDLS and YYNGEE. This chain's CDR3 is CASSVEIRGQYSEQFF. In DNA, the CDR3 is TGTGCCAGCAGCGTAGAAATTCGCGGCCAGTACAGTGAGCAGTTCTTC.

This clonotype appeared a few times. The gene calls are TRBV24-1 and TRBJ1-2; 7 bases fit TRBD1. The CDR3 is 17 residues long. V gave up 3 bases and J gave up 2 bases; unmatched junction bases: 11. Germline CDR1 and CDR2: KGHDR and SFDVKD. The CDR3 sequence is CATSDRGQGDLNYGYTF. CDR3 nucleotide sequence: TGTGCCACCAGTGATAGAGGCCAGGGGGACCTCAACTATGGCTACACCTTC.

This clonotype was picked up many times. This rearrangement joins TRBV24-1 to TRBJ2-3; 10 bases are a match to TRBD1. Losses at the gene ends were 3 bases for V and 4 bases for J; bases not matched to a gene: 18. CDR1 KGHDR and CDR2 SFDVKD come from the germline V gene. The CDR3 has 20 amino acids. CDR3 nucleotide sequence: TGTGCCACCAGTGATCCCCAGACAGGGGGCCTGTCGTGGGGATCAGATACGCAGTATTTT. It specifies CATSDPQTGGLSWGSDTQYF.

This clonotype was counted at least ten times. A much larger clonotype is one base distant, so this may be a read error. The V call is TRBV27, the J call TRBJ2-3; D is uncertain. Deletions cut 4 bases from V and 0 bases from J, with 2 bases between. This CDR3 has 12 residues. From germline, CDR1 is MNHEY and CDR2 SMNVEV (reference sequence). DNA for the CDR3: TGTGCCAGCAGTTACAGCACAGATACGCAGTATTTT. This gives the protein CASSYSTDTQYF.

This clonotype was recorded at least ten times. This chain connects TRBV30 to TRBJ2-7, with a possible D match to TRBD2 (6 bases). Trimming left V 4 bases short and J 1 base short, with 23 bases between. The CDR3 contains 17 residues. The germline V gene has CDR1 GTSNPN and CDR2 SVGIG (reference sequence). The CDR3 region has the DNA TGTGCCTGGATTACTCCGGGCGATAGCGGAGCTTCCTACGAGCAGTACTTC. It codes for CAWITPGDSGASYEQYF. Based on the CDR3 plus reference TRBV30 and TRBJ2-7, the full variable domain is SQTIHQWPATLVQPVGSPLSLECTVEGTSNPNLYWYRQAAGRGLQLLFYSVGIGQISSEVPQNLSASRPQDRQFILSSKKLLLSDSGFYLCAWITPGDSGASYEQYFGPGTRLTVT.

This clonotype was detected many times. V and J are TRBV27 and TRBJ2-1; 9 bases match TRBD2. CDR1 MNHEY and CDR2 SMNVEV come from the germline V gene (reference sequence). J was trimmed by 3 bases and V by 5 bases; bases with no gene match: 5. CDR3 size: 15 residues. The CDR3 region is CASSTASGNYNEQFF. Written as DNA, the CDR3 is TGTGCCAGCAGTACGGCTAGCGGGAACTACAATGAGCAGTTCTTC.

The chain carries TRBV9 and TRBJ2-2, with 13 bases aligning to TRBD2. CDR3 length: 23 amino acids. After removal of 0 bases from V and 3 bases from J, the junction contained 20 bases not matched to a gene. The germline CDR1 and CDR2 sequences are SGDLS and YYNGEE. CDR3 region: CASSVVPLLLLAGGRRDTGELFF. The CDR3 DNA sequence: TGTGCCAGCAGCGTAGTCCCCCTCCTTCTACTAGCGGGAGGGCGAAGGGACACCGGGGAGCTGTTTTTT.

This clonotype has at least ten counts. CDR3 nucleotide sequence: TGTGCCAGCAGCCAAATGGGCGGGAGTTACGAGCAGTACTTC. As protein: CASSQMGGSYEQYF. The chain couples TRBV3-1 to TRBJ2-7; 7 nucleotides align to TRBD2. Germline trimming cut 2 bases from V and 4 bases from J; bases unmatched to any gene: 5. From germline, CDR1 is LGHDT and CDR2 YNNKEL (reference sequence). The CDR3 is 14 amino acids.

This clonotype has more than one count but fewer than ten. This rearrangement joins TRBV25-1 to TRBJ2-7; TRBD2 might be the D (5 bases). The CDR3 has 12 residues. With 5 bases removed from V and 7 bases from J, the gap between germline ends came to 12 bases. The germline CDR1 and CDR2 sequences are MGHDK and SYGVNS. CDR3 DNA sequence: TGTGCCAGCAGTCGCCGGGCGGGTGAGCAGTACTTC. Translation: CASSRRAGEQYF.

This clonotype came up many times. This chain links TRBV13 with TRBJ2-7; TRBD1 agrees at 8 bases. Trimming cost V 4 bases and J 4 bases; bases outside gene matches: 6. CDR1 is PRHDT and CDR2 is FYEKMQ in the germline V gene (reference sequence). This CDR3 has 14 amino acids. The CDR3 DNA sequence: TGTGCCAGCAGCTATGGCAGGGGGCAGTACGAGCAGTACTTC. Amino acids: CASSYGRGQYEQYF. The full variable domain, with the rest looked up from reference TRBV13 and TRBJ2-7, is AAGVIQSPRHLIKEKRETATLKCYPIPRHDTVYWYQQGPGQDPQFLISFYEKMQSDKGSIPDRFSAQQFSDYHSELNMSSLELGDSALYFCASSYGRGQYEQYFGPGTRLTVT.

The chain couples TRBV6-1 to TRBJ1-2; tentatively, D is TRBD1 (6 bases). Trimming left V 6 bases short and J 5 bases short, with 25 bases between. The CDR3 runs 17 residues. Germline CDR1 reads MNHNS; CDR2 reads SASEGT. CDR3 sequence reads: CASSTTPGAGAYYGYTF. The CDR3 coding sequence is TGTGCCAGCAGCACAACCCCTGGGGCAGGGGCTTATTATGGCTACACCTTC.

The chain has TRBV24-1 and TRBJ2-1, with D tentatively TRBD1 (5 bases). V shed 7 bases and J shed 10 bases, with 10 bases lying between them. CDR3 length: 11 residues. Germline V gene data show CDR1 as KGHDR and CDR2 as SFDVKD. Here the CDR3 DNA reads TGTGCCACCAGGGCGGACACCGAGCAGTTCTTC. It yields the protein CATRADTEQFF.

This clonotype was counted ten times or more. The V and J genes are TRBV7-2 and TRBJ2-1; tentative D call: TRBD1 (6 bases). This CDR3 contains 14 residues. Germline CDR1 is SGHTA and CDR2 is FQGNSA. V was shortened by 5 bases and J by 7 bases, with 15 bases between the two germline ends. The CDR3 loop is CASSLLAGTNEQFF. The CDR3 nucleotides read TGTGCCAGCAGCCTCCTTGCTGGGACAAATGAGCAGTTCTTC.

The V gene is TRBV6-5, the J gene TRBJ2-7; TRBD1 matches at 8 bases. The CDR3 has 16 amino acids. Germline V gene lookup returns CDR1 MNHEY and CDR2 SVGAGI. With V trimmed by 4 bases and J by 1 base, 9 bases remained unmatched. DNA of the CDR3: TGTGCCAGCAGTTCCGCAACTGGGACAGGATCCTACGAGCAGTACTTC. It yields the protein CASSSATGTGSYEQYF.

This clonotype was found many times. V is TRBV15 and J is TRBJ2-1; D uncertain. Trimming took 0 bases from V and 5 from J, leaving 11 bases between them. Germline CDR1 reads LNHNV; CDR2 reads YYDKDF (reference sequence). The CDR3 totals 15 residues. The CDR3 DNA reads as TGTGCCACCAGCAGAGATACCTCACGGCACAATGAGCAGTTCTTC. It specifies CATSRDTSRHNEQFF. The full variable domain, in which reference TRBV15 and TRBJ2-1 provide the parts outside the CDR3, is DAMVIQNPRYQVTQFGKPVTLSCSQTLNHNVMYWYQQKSSQAPKLLFHYYDKDFNNEADTPDNFQSRRPNTSFCFLDIRSPGLGDTAMYLCATSRDTSRHNEQFFGPGTRLTVL.